The entry below gives a single TCR beta chain sequence along with its context. Germline loops: CDR1 SNHLY, CDR2 FYNNEI. Between the trimmed V and J ends, which lost 6 bases and 4 bases, there was a span of 8 bases. This CDR3 region has 12 residues. These data originate in a study of blood T cell repertoires in COVID-19. Method: immunoSEQ multiplex PCR; TCRdb's copy keeps in-frame clones and lacks some. The sample includes 400,000 or so clones, about 90% seen only once; the top ten take more than 0.7%. The rearrangement joins TRBV2 to TRBJ2-3; no firm D call. This receptor was obtained from a man in his late teens or twenties with COVID-19, enrolled during active disease. Sequencing was performed on peripheral blood. The CDR3 DNA sequence: TGTGCCAGCAGGGAATCATCAGATACGCAGTATTTT. Translation: CASRESSDTQYF.